One and the same sample provided the 31 T cell receptor beta chains below, sequenced in a study of T-cell memory formation after mild COVID-19 (dated by TCRdb to about 2021). The library was prepared using 5' RACE. The sequencer was an Illumina NovaSeq 6000. TCRdb redid the processing of the public reads, applying fastp at Q25 and MiXCR, and retained in-frame beta chains. Entries are consolidated by CDR3 protein sequence, retaining the most common genes and DNA. This sample lists 350,000 to 450,000 distinct CDR3 sequences; roughly 24% were detected once. The ten largest clones capture 8.5% to 9% of the sample. Sequences were obtained from PBMCs or a T cell subset sorted from them (not recorded which). The receptors were gathered from an adult woman who had mild COVID-19 (a few samples of this study predate the infection). The sample titles of this study are shuffled in the database, so cell type and time point are left out; the donor was told from shared clones.

In its sample, this clonotype was seen a few times. The chain uses TRBV5-6 and TRBJ1-1; D ambiguous. Germline CDR1 is SGHDT and CDR2 is YYEEEE. Between the trimmed V and J ends, which lost 6 bases and 3 bases, there was a span of 12 bases. The CDR3 sequence is 13 residues long. CDR3 protein: CASTQGLDTEAFF. CDR3 DNA sequence: TGTGCCAGCACCCAAGGACTGGACACTGAAGCTTTCTTT.

The rearrangement joins TRBV4-3 to TRBJ2-5, with D unresolved. The germline V and J ends were trimmed by 1 base and 6 bases, with 9 bases remaining between them. The V gene's germline CDR1 is LGHNA and CDR2 YSLEER. The CDR3 runs 13 residues. Here the CDR3 reads CASSQGSRQTQYF. As DNA, the CDR3 is TGCGCCAGCAGCCAAGGAAGCAGGCAGACCCAGTACTTC.

The chain combines TRBV7-2 with TRBJ2-5; D ambiguous. The CDR3 is 14 residues long. Trimming stripped 5 bases from V and 7 bases from J, with 17 bases between. Germline CDR1 reads SGHTA; CDR2 reads FQGNSA. Here the CDR3 DNA reads TGTGCCAGCAGCCCCTCTGCAGAGAACCCGACCCAGTACTTC. Its translation: CASSPSAENPTQYF.

The chain has TRBV5-1 and TRBJ1-5; the D is unclear. There are 14 residues in the CDR3. Germline V lookup: CDR1 SGHRS, CDR2 YFSETQ. V gave up 0 bases and J gave up 6 bases, with 10 bases separating them. CDR3 loop: CASSLAPEVQPQHF. The CDR3, as DNA: TGCGCCAGCAGCTTGGCCCCGGAGGTTCAGCCCCAGCATTTT.

This chain uses TRBV6-5 with TRBJ1-2; tentative D call: TRBD1 (5 bases). Germline loops: CDR1 MNHEY, CDR2 SVGAGI. Between the trimmed V and J ends, which lost 7 bases and 2 bases, there was a span of 17 bases. This CDR3 has 15 amino acids. CDR3 residues: CASNYRSGRNYGYTF. Written as DNA, the CDR3 is TGTGCCAGCAACTATAGATCGGGACGGAACTATGGCTACACCTTC.

The chain has TRBV15 and TRBJ1-2, with 8 positions matching TRBD1. The CDR3 sequence is 14 residues long. V was clipped by 5 bases and J by 8 bases; unmatched bases: 10. Germline loops: CDR1 LNHNV, CDR2 YYDKDF (reference sequence). Written as DNA, the CDR3 is TGTGCCACCAGCCTGATCAGGGGGCCGAAAGGCTACACCTTC. Translated: CATSLIRGPKGYTF.

This clonotype was picked up a small number of times. The chain couples TRBV3-1 to TRBJ1-3; D is uncertain. Trimming removed 5 bases from V and 8 bases from J, with 19 bases in between. The CDR3 is 15 amino acids. Germline CDR1 and CDR2: LGHDT and YNNKEL (reference sequence). As DNA, the CDR3 is TGTGCCAGCAGCTCTCGAGGTGCCTTGGTGGACACCATATATTTT. Its protein product is CASSSRGALVDTIYF.

The gene calls are TRBV24-1 and TRBJ2-1; 12 nucleotides agree with TRBD1. J lost 8 bases, V lost 4 bases, and 8 bases had no gene match. The CDR3 runs to 16 residues. CDR1 and CDR2 from the germline V gene are KGHDR and SFDVKD. CDR3 sequence reads: CATSDLPGTGGHEQFF. CDR3 nucleotides: TGTGCCACCAGTGACCTGCCCGGGACAGGGGGCCATGAGCAGTTCTTC.

This sequence joins TRBV29-1 and TRBJ2-7, with 10 positions matching TRBD1. The V segment lost 5 bases and the J segment 0 bases; nucleotides outside the gene matches: 4. In germline, CDR1 is SQVTM, CDR2 ANQGSEA. There are 14 residues in the CDR3. The CDR3 DNA follows: TGCAGCGTTCCGGGACAGGGGTCCTCCTACGAGCAGTACTTC. It specifies CSVPGQGSSYEQYF.

This clonotype showed up just a few times. This sequence joins TRBV5-1 and TRBJ2-3; either TRBD1 or TRBD2 may fit D (6 bases each). The ends were cut back, 7 bases at V and 0 bases at J, with 12 bases in the middle. The CDR3 is made up of 14 amino acids. Germline loops: CDR1 SGHRS, CDR2 YFSETQ. The CDR3 nucleotides are TGCGCCAGCGCCGGGGGCCCAAGCACAGATACGCAGTATTTT. It yields the protein CASAGGPSTDTQYF. Combining the CDR3 with reference TRBV5-1 and TRBJ2-3 gives the whole variable domain KAGVTQTPRYLIKTRGQQVTLSCSPISGHRSVSWYQQTPGQGLQFLFEYFSETQRNKGNFPGRFSGRQFSNSRSEMNVSTLELGDSALYLCASAGGPSTDTQYFGPGTRLTVL.

Only a few counts were recorded for this clonotype. This chain connects TRBV7-3 to TRBJ2-6; 7 bases match TRBD2. The V gene's germline CDR1 is SGHTA and CDR2 FQGTGA. The CDR3 is 16 amino acids. V was pared by 1 base and J by 1 base, with 1 base of the junction left unmatched. The CDR3 bases are TGTGCCAGCAGCTTAATGGGGGGGTCTGGGGCCAACGTCCTGACTTTC. It codes for CASSLMGGSGANVLTF.

This clonotype was seen more than once but under ten times. The chain couples TRBV7-9 to TRBJ1-1; 7 bases fit TRBD1. The germline V gene encodes CDR1 SEHNR and CDR2 FQNEAQ (reference sequence). V trimming: 5 bases; J trimming: 0 bases; junction bases outside the gene matches: 6. The CDR3 totals 15 residues. The CDR3 is CASSPDRVMNTEAFF. In DNA form, the CDR3 reads TGTGCCAGCAGCCCAGACAGGGTCATGAACACTGAAGCTTTCTTT.

The chain couples TRBV10-3 to TRBJ2-7; 9 nucleotides agree with TRBD1. Germline lookup yields CDR1 ENHRY and CDR2 SYGVKD. CDR3 length equals 15 residues. Trimming took 7 bases from V and 1 from J; bases not matched to a gene: 8. The CDR3 coding sequence is TGTGCCATCAAAGGGACAGGGAAAGAGTCCTACGAGCAGTACTTC. The encoded protein is CAIKGTGKESYEQYF.

The chain joins TRBV25-1 to TRBJ1-2; D is unclear. The CDR3 runs to 14 residues. Looked up from germline, CDR1 is MGHDK and CDR2 is SYGVNS. Trimming stripped 3 bases from V and 4 bases from J, with 12 bases between. CDR3 sequence (DNA): TGTGCCAGCAGTGATGGGTTACCCGTCTATGGCTACACCTTC. Its protein is CASSDGLPVYGYTF.

V is TRBV5-1 and J is TRBJ1-2; 10 nucleotides agree with TRBD1. The CDR3 has 15 amino acids. Germline values: CDR1 SGHRS, CDR2 YFSETQ. V shed 3 bases and J 5 bases; nucleotides not matched to a gene: 7. CDR3 coding DNA: TGCGCCAGCAGCTCGACAGGGGGCGTATTATATGGCTACACCTTC. Translation: CASSSTGGVLYGYTF.

This clonotype was seen more than once but under ten times. The rearrangement uses TRBV9 and TRBJ2-7; TRBD2 agrees at 13 bases. The CDR3 sequence is 15 residues long. Germline CDR1 reads SGDLS; CDR2 reads YYNGEE. V lost 3 bases and J lost 7; bases outside the gene matches: 7. CDR3 sequence: CASSATSGRANEQYF. As DNA, the CDR3 is TGTGCCAGCAGCGCTACTAGCGGGAGGGCCAATGAGCAGTACTTC.

V is TRBV30 and J is TRBJ1-6, with D possibly TRBD1 on 5 matching bases. V lost 0 bases, J lost 10 bases, and 13 bases lay in between. Per germline, CDR1 GTSNPN and CDR2 SVGIG (reference sequence). CDR3 length: 14 amino acids. In DNA, the CDR3 is TGTGCCTGGAGTGTCCAGGGAGGAGGGTCACCCCTCCACTTT. Translating gives CAWSVQGGGSPLHF.

The gene calls are TRBV24-1 and TRBJ1-1; 7 bases map to TRBD1. V lost 6 bases, J lost 11 bases, and 8 bases stayed unmatched. The CDR3 loop spans 12 amino acids. The germline CDR1 and CDR2 sequences are KGHDR and SFDVKD. The CDR3 region is CATSSFRGTAFF. The CDR3 bases are TGTGCCACCAGTTCCTTCAGGGGGACGGCTTTCTTT.

The chain couples TRBV9 to TRBJ2-7; 15 nucleotides line up with TRBD2. Germline V gene lookup returns CDR1 SGDLS and CDR2 YYNGEE. V was clipped by 0 bases and J by 2 bases; unmatched bases: 9. This CDR3 comprises 19 residues. CDR3 in DNA: TGTGCCAGCAGCGTAGGTCCTCAGGGGACTAGCGGGAGGACCTACGAGCAGTACTTC. This encodes CASSVGPQGTSGRTYEQYF.

This clonotype showed up just a few times. J is TRBJ2-3 and V is TRBV10-3; D is unresolved. V was clipped by 0 bases and J by 6 bases, with 10 bases between them. Germline V gene lookup returns CDR1 ENHRY and CDR2 SYGVKD. The CDR3 runs to 14 residues. The CDR3 DNA reads as TGTGCCATCAGTGAGTCGCTATTGTCGGATACGCAGTATTTT. Translation: CAISESLLSDTQYF.

The genes are TRBV18 and TRBJ2-1; 9 bases are shared with TRBD1. This CDR3 has 12 residues. In germline, CDR1 is KGHSH, CDR2 LQKENI. Germline trimming cut 3 bases from V and 14 bases from J; bases unmatched to any gene: 5. CDR3 coding DNA: TGTGCCAGCTCACCTGACGGGGACAGGGAGTTCTTC. Translation gives CASSPDGDREFF. The full variable domain, its missing parts supplied by reference TRBV18 and TRBJ2-1, is NAGVMQNPRHLVRRRGQEARLRCSPMKGHSHVYWYRQLPEEGLKFMVYLQKENIIDESGMPKERFSAEFPKEGPSILRIQQVVRGDSAAYFCASSPDGDREFFGPGTRLTVL.

The rearrangement joins TRBV12-3 or TRBV12-4 to TRBJ1-2, with TRBD1 matching 10 bases. The V segment lost 5 bases and the J segment 6 bases; nucleotides outside the gene matches: 6. This CDR3 is built from 14 residues. The CDR3 region is CASSPGDRGHGYTF. The CDR3 coding sequence is TGTGCCAGCAGTCCCGGCGACAGGGGGCATGGCTACACCTTC.

This clonotype was detected a few times. This sequence joins TRBV12-3 or TRBV12-4 and TRBJ1-5; no reliable D call. The V and J ends lost 6 bases and 5 bases respectively, with 11 bases between them. This CDR3 region has 13 residues. The DNA of the CDR3 is TGTGCCAGCAGCGGGGTCCCCCATCAGCCCCAGCATTTT. It encodes CASSGVPHQPQHF.

This clonotype was found a few times. The chain employs TRBV7-2 and TRBJ2-4; possible D gene TRBD1, 5 bases. Trimming removed 5 bases at V and 0 bases at J, with 14 bases between. The CDR3 contains 16 residues. Germline V gene lookup returns CDR1 SGHTA and CDR2 FQGNSA. CDR3 nucleotides: TGTGCCAGCAGCCCACAGGAGAACCTAGCCAAAAACATTCAGTACTTC. Protein product: CASSPQENLAKNIQYF.

The chain carries TRBV29-1 and TRBJ1-1; D possibly corresponds to TRBD1 (6 bases). Trimming stripped 4 bases from V and 0 bases from J, with 9 bases between. Germline values: CDR1 SQVTM, CDR2 ANQGSEA. This CDR3 is 13 amino acids long. The CDR3, as DNA: TGCAGCGTTGGACAGGCCGTGAACACTGAAGCTTTCTTT. Protein product: CSVGQAVNTEAFF.

This clonotype was picked up many times. CDR3: CASSQDHAGGLYNEQFF. The CDR3 nucleotides read TGCGCCAGCAGCCAAGATCACGCGGGGGGCCTGTACAATGAGCAGTTCTTC. The V call is TRBV4-1, the J call TRBJ2-1, with 8 bases lining up with TRBD2. The CDR3 is 17 residues long. CDR1 and CDR2 from the germline V gene are MGHRA and YSYEKL. With V trimmed by 0 bases and J by 4 bases, 8 bases remained unmatched.

This chain joins TRBV7-2 and TRBJ2-1; a weak D match, TRBD1 (6 bases). The V gene lost 1 base and the J gene lost 7 bases, with 17 bases spanning the gap. The CDR3 totals 16 residues. Germline CDR1 SGHTA, CDR2 FQGNSA. For the CDR3, the DNA is TGTGCCAGCAGCTTAGGCACTTTAATACAGGGAAATGAGCAGTTCTTC. This gives the protein CASSLGTLIQGNEQFF.

The genes are TRBV30 and TRBJ2-5, with TRBD2 matching 9 bases. The J segment lost 1 base and the V segment lost 4 bases, leaving 7 bases of the junction unmatched. Germline V gene sequence: CDR1 GTSNPN, CDR2 SVGIG (reference sequence). The CDR3 sequence is 15 residues long. The CDR3 sequence is CAWTTGLATQETQYF. The CDR3 nucleotides are TGTGCCTGGACTACGGGACTAGCCACCCAAGAGACCCAGTACTTC.

The chain recombines TRBV24-1 with TRBJ1-4; 11 positions agree with TRBD1. CDR1 KGHDR and CDR2 SFDVKD come from the germline V gene. The CDR3 runs 15 residues. The J segment lost 7 bases and the V segment lost 4 bases, leaving 4 bases of the junction unmatched. The CDR3 region is CATSDPGTGGEKLFF. CDR3 bases: TGTGCCACCAGTGACCCTGGGACAGGGGGTGAAAAACTGTTTTTT.

This clonotype has just a few counts. The gene calls are TRBV20-1 and TRBJ2-7; D might be TRBD1 or TRBD2, each matching 5 bases. The length of the CDR3 is 15 residues. Germline CDR1 and CDR2: DFQATT and SNEGSKA (reference sequence). Trimming took 4 bases from V and 0 from J, leaving 16 bases between them. CDR3 in DNA: TGCAGTGCTACCGCCCGGGGCGGGCTCTCCTACGAGCAGTACTTC. Protein product: CSATARGGLSYEQYF.

This clonotype turned up a few times. The rearrangement joins TRBV5-1 to TRBJ2-7; 7 positions agree with TRBD2. The trim removed 4 bases at V and 3 bases at J, leaving 13 bases unmatched. This CDR3 comprises 16 residues. The V gene's germline CDR1 is SGHRS and CDR2 YFSETQ. Written as DNA, the CDR3 is TGCGCCAGCAGCCTTGGGGTACAGCGGGGCAGCTACGAGCAGTACTTC. This codes for CASSLGVQRGSYEQYF. The full variable domain, rest sourced from reference TRBV5-1 and TRBJ2-7, is KAGVTQTPRYLIKTRGQQVTLSCSPISGHRSVSWYQQTPGQGLQFLFEYFSETQRNKGNFPGRFSGRQFSNSRSEMNVSTLELGDSALYLCASSLGVQRGSYEQYFGPGTRLTVT.